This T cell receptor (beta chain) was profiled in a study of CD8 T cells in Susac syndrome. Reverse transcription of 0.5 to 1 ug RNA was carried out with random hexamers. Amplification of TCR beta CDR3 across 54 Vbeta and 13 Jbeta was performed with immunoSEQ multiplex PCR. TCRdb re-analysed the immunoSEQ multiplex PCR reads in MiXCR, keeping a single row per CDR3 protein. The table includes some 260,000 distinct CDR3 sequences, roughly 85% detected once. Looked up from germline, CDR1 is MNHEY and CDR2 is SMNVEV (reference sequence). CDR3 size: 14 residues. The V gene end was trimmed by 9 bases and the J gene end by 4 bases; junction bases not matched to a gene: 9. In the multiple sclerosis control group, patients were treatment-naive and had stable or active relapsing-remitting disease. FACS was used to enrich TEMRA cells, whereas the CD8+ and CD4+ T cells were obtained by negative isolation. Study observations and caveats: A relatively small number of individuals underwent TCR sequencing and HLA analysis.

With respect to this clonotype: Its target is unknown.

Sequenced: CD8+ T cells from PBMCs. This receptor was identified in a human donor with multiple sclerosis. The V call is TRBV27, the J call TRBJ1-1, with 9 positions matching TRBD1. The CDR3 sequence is CARLNSTGGTEAFF. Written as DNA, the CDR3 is TGTGCCAGACTTAACTCGACAGGGGGCACTGAAGCTTTCTTT.